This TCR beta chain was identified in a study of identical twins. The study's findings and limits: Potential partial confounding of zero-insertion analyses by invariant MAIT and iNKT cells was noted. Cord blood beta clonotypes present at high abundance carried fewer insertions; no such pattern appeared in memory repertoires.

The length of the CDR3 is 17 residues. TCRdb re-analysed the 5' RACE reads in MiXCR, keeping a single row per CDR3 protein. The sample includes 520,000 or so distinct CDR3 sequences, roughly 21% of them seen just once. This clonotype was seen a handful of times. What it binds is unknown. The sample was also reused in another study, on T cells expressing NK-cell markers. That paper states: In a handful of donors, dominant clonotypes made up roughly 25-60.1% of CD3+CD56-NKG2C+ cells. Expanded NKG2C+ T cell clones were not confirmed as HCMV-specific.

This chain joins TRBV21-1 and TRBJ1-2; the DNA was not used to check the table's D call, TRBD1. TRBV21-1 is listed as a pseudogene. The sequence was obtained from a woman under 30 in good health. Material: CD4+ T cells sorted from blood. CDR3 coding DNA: TGTGCCAGCAGCAAAGTGGGCGTCCTTTCTGCTAACTATGGCTACACCTTC. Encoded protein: CASSKVGVLSANYGYTF.